The clone carrying this T cell receptor (beta chain) has just a few counts. Its antigen is still unknown. These data are taken from a study of cytomegalovirus exposure and HLA in healthy donors. Primers: 60 Vbeta forward and 13 Jbeta reverse. The method was immunoSEQ multiplex PCR; TCRdb's version includes in-frame clones alone and lacks a portion of them. The sample shows 150,000 to 200,000 clones, roughly three quarters of them seen only once. The germline gives CDR1 KGHSH, CDR2 LQKENI. The CDR3 totals 14 residues. Trimming removed 0 bases at V and 13 bases at J, with 18 bases between. Whole-study results and caveats: Across donors, sequencing depth was assumed by presence/absence analyses to be roughly uniform.

V gene TRBV18 combines with J gene TRBJ1-2; D is unresolved. The source of this sequence is a woman between 35 and 50 years old in good health and CMV-seronegative. Sequencing was done on a sample of PBMCs. The CDR3 DNA follows: TGTGCCAGCTCACCACCGACCTCAACTACCTCGTTCACCTTC. Residues: CASSPPTSTTSFTF.